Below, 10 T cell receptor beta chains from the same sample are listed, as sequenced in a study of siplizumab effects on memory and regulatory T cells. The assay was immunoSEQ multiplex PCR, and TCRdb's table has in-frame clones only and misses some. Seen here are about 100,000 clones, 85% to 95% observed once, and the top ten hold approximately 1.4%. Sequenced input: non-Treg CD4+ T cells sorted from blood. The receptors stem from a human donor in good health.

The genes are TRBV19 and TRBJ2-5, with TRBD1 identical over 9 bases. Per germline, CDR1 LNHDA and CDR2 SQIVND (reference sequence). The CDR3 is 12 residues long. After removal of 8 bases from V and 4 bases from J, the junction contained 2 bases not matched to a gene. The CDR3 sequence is CASLTGGETQYF. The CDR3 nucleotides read TGTGCCAGTTTGACAGGGGGAGAGACCCAGTACTTC. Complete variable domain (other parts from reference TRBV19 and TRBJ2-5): DGGITQSPKYLFRKEGQNVTLSCEQNLNHDAMYWYRQDPGQGLRLIYYSQIVNDFQKGDIAEGYSVSREKKESFPLTVTSAQKNPTAFYLCASLTGGETQYFGPGTRLLVL.

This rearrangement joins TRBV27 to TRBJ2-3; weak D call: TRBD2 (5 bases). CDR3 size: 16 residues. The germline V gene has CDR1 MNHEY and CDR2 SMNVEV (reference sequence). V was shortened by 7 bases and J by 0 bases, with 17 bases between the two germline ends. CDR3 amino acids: CASNPLYSVSTDTQYF. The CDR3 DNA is TGTGCCAGCAACCCCCTTTATAGCGTGAGCACAGATACGCAGTATTTT.

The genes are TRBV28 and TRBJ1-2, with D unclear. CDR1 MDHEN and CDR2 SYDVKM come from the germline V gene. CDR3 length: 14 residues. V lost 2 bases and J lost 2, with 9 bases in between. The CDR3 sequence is CASSLVQYNYGYTF. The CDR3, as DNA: TGTGCCAGCAGTTTAGTCCAGTACAACTATGGCTACACCTTC.

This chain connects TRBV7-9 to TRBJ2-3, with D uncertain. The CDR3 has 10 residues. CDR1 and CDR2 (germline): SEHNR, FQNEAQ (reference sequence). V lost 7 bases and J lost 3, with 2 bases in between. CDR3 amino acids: CASITDTQYF. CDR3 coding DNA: TGTGCCAGCATTACAGATACGCAGTATTTT.

The DNA for the CDR3 is TGTGCCAGCAGTTACTTCGAGGGTGAGCAGTTCTTC. This gives the protein CASSYFEGEQFF. The chain combines TRBV6-5 with TRBJ2-1; weak D call: TRBD2 (5 bases). CDR1 and CDR2 (germline): MNHEY, SVGAGI. Trimming left V 1 base short and J 9 bases short, with 7 bases between. The CDR3 length is 12 residues.

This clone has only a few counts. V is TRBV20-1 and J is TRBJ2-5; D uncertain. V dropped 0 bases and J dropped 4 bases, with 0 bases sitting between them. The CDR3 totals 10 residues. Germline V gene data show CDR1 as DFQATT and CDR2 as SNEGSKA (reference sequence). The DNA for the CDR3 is TGCAGTGCTAGAGAAGAGACCCAGTACTTC. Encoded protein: CSAREETQYF.

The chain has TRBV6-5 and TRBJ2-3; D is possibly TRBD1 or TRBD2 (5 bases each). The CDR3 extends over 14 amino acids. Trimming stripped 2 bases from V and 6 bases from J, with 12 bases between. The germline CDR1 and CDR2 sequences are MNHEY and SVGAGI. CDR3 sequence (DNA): TGTGCCAGCAGTTACCGGGACCCAGTGGATACGCAGTATTTT. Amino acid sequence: CASSYRDPVDTQYF.

The CDR3 DNA sequence: TGTGCCAGCTCCCTACGGGCTACAGGATCCGGGGCCAACGTCCTGACTTTC. Its translation: CASSLRATGSGANVLTF. The chain recombines TRBV18 with TRBJ2-6; weak D call: TRBD1 (5 bases). The germline CDR1 and CDR2 sequences are KGHSH and LQKENI. V gave up 6 bases and J gave up 4 bases, with 19 bases separating them. The CDR3 contains 17 residues.

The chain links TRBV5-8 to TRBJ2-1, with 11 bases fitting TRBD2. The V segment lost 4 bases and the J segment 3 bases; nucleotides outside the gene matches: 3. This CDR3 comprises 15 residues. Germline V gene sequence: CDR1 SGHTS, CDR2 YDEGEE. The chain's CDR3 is CASSPSGRLYNEQFF. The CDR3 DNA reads TGTGCCAGCAGCCCTAGCGGGAGGCTCTACAATGAGCAGTTCTTC. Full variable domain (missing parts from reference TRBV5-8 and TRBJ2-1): EAGVTQSPTHLIKTRGQQATLRCSPISGHTSVYWYQQALGLGLQFLLWYDEGEERNRGNFPPRFSGRQFPNYSSELNVNALELEDSALYLCASSPSGRLYNEQFFGPGTRLTVL.

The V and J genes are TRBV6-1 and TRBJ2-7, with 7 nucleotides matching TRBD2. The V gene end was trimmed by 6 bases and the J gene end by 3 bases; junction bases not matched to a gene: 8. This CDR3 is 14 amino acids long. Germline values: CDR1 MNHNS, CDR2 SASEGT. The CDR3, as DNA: TGTGCCAGCAGGGCTTCGGGGGAGGGCTACGAGCAGTACTTC. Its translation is CASRASGEGYEQYF.